What follows are 2 T cell receptor beta chains derived from one specimen sequenced in a study of T cells in Graves' hyperthyroidism and ophthalmopathy. Researchers amplified the TCR beta CDR3 regions from RNA transcripts. During a first-round RT-PCR of the TCR CDR3, the HTBI primer set was used. TCRdb reprocessed the multiplex PCR reads with MiXCR, giving one entry per CDR3 protein. The sample yields about 280,000 distinct CDR3 sequences, around 25% seen once. Sequencing was carried out using blood. The origin of the receptors is a man in his forties with Graves' hyperthyroidism that later progressed to Graves' ophthalmopathy.

The chain uses TRBV19 and TRBJ2-7; TRBD2 agrees at 10 bases. CDR1 LNHDA and CDR2 SQIVND come from the germline V gene (reference sequence). J was trimmed by 3 bases and V by 4 bases; bases with no gene match: 9. This CDR3 has 16 amino acids. CDR3 DNA sequence: TGTGCCAGTAGTACTAGCGGGAGATCCCCCATCTACGAGCAGTACTTC. Translated, it gives CASSTSGRSPIYEQYF.

This clonotype was seen repeatedly, ten times or more. The chain recombines TRBV9 with TRBJ1-2; D may be TRBD1 (5 bases). CDR3 length: 16 residues. Germline assignment: CDR1 SGDLS and CDR2 YYNGEE. V was trimmed by 3 bases and J by 6 bases, leaving 21 bases between them. The chain's CDR3 is CASSGNGMGETHGYTF. The CDR3, as DNA: TGTGCCAGCAGCGGCAATGGGATGGGGGAGACTCATGGCTACACCTTC.